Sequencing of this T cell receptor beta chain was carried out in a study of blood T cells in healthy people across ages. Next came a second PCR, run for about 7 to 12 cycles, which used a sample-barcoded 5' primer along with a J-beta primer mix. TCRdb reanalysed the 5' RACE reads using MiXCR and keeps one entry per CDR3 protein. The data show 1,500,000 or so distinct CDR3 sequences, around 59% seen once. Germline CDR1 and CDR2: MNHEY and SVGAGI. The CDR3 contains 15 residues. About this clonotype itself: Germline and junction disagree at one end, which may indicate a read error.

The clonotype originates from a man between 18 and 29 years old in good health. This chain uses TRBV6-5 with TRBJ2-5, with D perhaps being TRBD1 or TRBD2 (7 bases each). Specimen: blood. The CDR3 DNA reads TGTGCCAGCAGTTTCCCCGACAGGGAGGGAGAGACCCAGTATTTC. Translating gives CASSFPDREGETQYF.